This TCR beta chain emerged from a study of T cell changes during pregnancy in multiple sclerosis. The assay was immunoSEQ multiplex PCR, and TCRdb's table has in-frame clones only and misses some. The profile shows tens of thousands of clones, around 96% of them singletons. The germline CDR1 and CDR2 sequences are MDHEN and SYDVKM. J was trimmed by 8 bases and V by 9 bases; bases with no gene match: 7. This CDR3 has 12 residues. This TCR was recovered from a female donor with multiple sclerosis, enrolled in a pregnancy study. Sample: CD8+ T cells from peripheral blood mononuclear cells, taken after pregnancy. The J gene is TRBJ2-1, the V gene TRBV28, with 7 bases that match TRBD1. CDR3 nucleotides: TGTGCCAGTTTCACAGGGGCTGATGAGCAGTTCTTC. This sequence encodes CASFTGADEQFF. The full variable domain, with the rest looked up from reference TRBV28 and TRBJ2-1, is DVKVTQSSRYLVKRTGEKVFLECVQDMDHENMFWYRQDPGLGLRLIYFSYDVKMKEKGDIPEGYSVSREKKERFSLILESASTNQTSMYLCASFTGADEQFFGPGTRLTVL.